These 5 T cell receptor beta chains share one sample of origin, sequenced in a study of blood T cell repertoires in COVID-19. Clones were read by immunoSEQ multiplex PCR, and TCRdb kept only the in-frame ones, dropping some. The sample lists 95,000 to 110,000 clones, 91% occurring once. The sequenced sample consisted of peripheral blood. The receptors originated from a human donor in a cohort sampled during active COVID-19.

This chain connects TRBV6-4 to TRBJ2-5; a possible D gene is TRBD2 (5 bases). V lost 2 bases to trimming and J lost 5 bases, with 18 bases between them. CDR1 MRHNA and CDR2 SNTAGT come from the germline V gene. The CDR3 length is 16 residues. In DNA, the CDR3 is TGTGCCAGCAGTGACCCGGACTCTCCTGTGGGGGAGACCCAGTACTTC. Amino acid sequence: CASSDPDSPVGETQYF.

The rearrangement joins TRBV18 to TRBJ2-3; TRBD2 might be the D (6 bases). CDR1 and CDR2 from the germline V gene are KGHSH and LQKENI. The V end lost 2 bases, the J end lost 1 base, and 10 bases lay between the germline ends. The CDR3 totals 15 residues. CDR3: CASSPGGKGTDTQYF. In DNA form, the CDR3 reads TGTGCCAGCTCACCAGGGGGGAAAGGCACAGATACGCAGTATTTT. The full variable domain, rest sourced from reference TRBV18 and TRBJ2-3, is NAGVMQNPRHLVRRRGQEARLRCSPMKGHSHVYWYRQLPEEGLKFMVYLQKENIIDESGMPKERFSAEFPKEGPSILRIQQVVRGDSAAYFCASSPGGKGTDTQYFGPGTRLTVL.

The V and J genes are TRBV10-1 and TRBJ2-5; D call uncertain. V gave up 5 bases and J gave up 5 bases, with 12 bases separating them. This CDR3 region has 13 residues. Germline CDR1 and CDR2: WNHNN and SYGVQD (reference sequence). CDR3 sequence (DNA): TGCGCCAGCAGTAGAACTAACGGGGAGACCCAGTACTTC. This codes for CASSRTNGETQYF.

The gene calls are TRBV19 and TRBJ2-3, with TRBD1 matching over 7 bases. The CDR3 covers 14 residues. Germline CDR1 LNHDA, CDR2 SQIVND (reference sequence). Trimming took 7 bases from V and 2 from J; bases not matched to a gene: 6. The DNA of the CDR3 is TGTGCCAGTACCACGGGACAGCCCACAGATACGCAGTATTTT. This translates into CASTTGQPTDTQYF.

CDR3 in DNA: TGCGCCAGCAGCTCGTCCGGGGAGCTGTTTTTT. Its protein product is CASSSSGELFF. This sequence joins TRBV4-1 and TRBJ2-2; D call uncertain. The CDR3 extends over 11 amino acids. Germline values: CDR1 MGHRA, CDR2 YSYEKL. Deletions cut 5 bases from V and 6 bases from J, with 4 bases between.